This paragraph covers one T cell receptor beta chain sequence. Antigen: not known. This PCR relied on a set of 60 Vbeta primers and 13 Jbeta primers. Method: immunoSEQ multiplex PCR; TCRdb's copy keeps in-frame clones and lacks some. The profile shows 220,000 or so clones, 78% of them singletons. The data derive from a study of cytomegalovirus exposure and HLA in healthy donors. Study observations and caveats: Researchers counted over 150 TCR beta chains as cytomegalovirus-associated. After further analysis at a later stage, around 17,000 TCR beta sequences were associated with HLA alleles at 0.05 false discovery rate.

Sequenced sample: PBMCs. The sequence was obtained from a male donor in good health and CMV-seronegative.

CDR3 bases: TGTGCCAGCAGTCTAGCGGGAGTATCCTACGAGCAGTACTTC. It is translated as CASSLAGVSYEQYF. This chain connects TRBV6-1 to TRBJ2-5; 10 nucleotides align to TRBD2. The J call may be wrong; the DNA end is better matched by TRBJ2-7. This CDR3 region has 14 residues. From germline, CDR1 is MNHNS and CDR2 SASEGT.